These 22 T cell receptor beta chains share one sample of origin, sequenced in a study of blood T cell repertoires in COVID-19. Assay: immunoSEQ multiplex PCR; the TCRdb copy retains only in-frame clones and omits some. The sample carries about 180,000 clones, around 87% recorded once. What was sequenced was peripheral blood. These receptors were collected from a man in his forties or fifties with active or convalescent COVID-19.

The chain is built from TRBV3-1 (or the pseudogene TRBV3-2) and TRBJ1-1; 9 nucleotides match TRBD1. The CDR3 extends over 16 amino acids. Germline V gene data show CDR1 as LGHDT and CDR2 as YNNKEL (reference sequence). Trimming took 2 bases from V and 5 from J; bases not matched to a gene: 9. The CDR3 nucleotides read TGTGCCAGCAGCCAAAGGACAGGGGCGCGTGAGACTGAAGCTTTCTTT. Translating gives CASSQRTGARETEAFF.

This chain connects TRBV6-1 to TRBJ1-6, with D uncertain. CDR1 and CDR2 (germline): MNHNS, SASEGT. CDR3 size: 15 residues. The germline V and J ends were trimmed by 3 bases and 9 bases, with 15 bases remaining between them. The CDR3: CASSDLRSRGSPLHF. Here the CDR3 DNA reads TGTGCCAGCAGTGATCTGCGAAGCCGGGGTTCACCCCTCCACTTT.

The rearrangement uses TRBV5-1 and TRBJ2-5; 7 bases line up with TRBD1. V lost 1 base and J lost 0; bases outside the gene matches: 6. CDR1 is SGHRS and CDR2 is YFSETQ in the germline V gene. The CDR3 extends over 16 amino acids. The CDR3 is CASSLWGQGDQETQYF. In DNA, the CDR3 is TGCGCCAGCAGCTTGTGGGGGCAGGGGGACCAAGAGACCCAGTACTTC. Using reference TRBV5-1 and TRBJ2-5 for the parts outside the CDR3, the full variable domain is KAGVTQTPRYLIKTRGQQVTLSCSPISGHRSVSWYQQTPGQGLQFLFEYFSETQRNKGNFPGRFSGRQFSNSRSEMNVSTLELGDSALYLCASSLWGQGDQETQYFGPGTRLLVL.

This chain links TRBV5-8 with TRBJ1-5; 10 positions match TRBD1. Germline-derived CDR1 and CDR2 are SGHTS and YDEGEE. The ends lost 5 bases at V and 2 bases at J; junction bases unmatched: 10. The CDR3 is made up of 17 amino acids. CDR3 sequence reads: CASSPGTGAFGNQPQHF. DNA for the CDR3: TGTGCCAGCAGTCCCGGGACAGGGGCTTTCGGCAATCAGCCCCAGCATTTT. The full variable domain, its missing parts supplied by reference TRBV5-8 and TRBJ1-5, is EAGVTQSPTHLIKTRGQQATLRCSPISGHTSVYWYQQALGLGLQFLLWYDEGEERNRGNFPPRFSGRQFPNYSSELNVNALELEDSALYLCASSPGTGAFGNQPQHFGDGTRLSIL.

The rearrangement uses TRBV19 and TRBJ1-2; D is possibly TRBD1 (6 bases). V was cut by 5 bases and J by 4 bases, with 17 bases left in between. The CDR3 sequence is 15 residues long. From germline, CDR1 is LNHDA and CDR2 SQIVND (reference sequence). In DNA form, the CDR3 reads TGTGCCAGTAGTCTAAGGACAGCCACGGGCTATGGCTACACCTTC. Its translation: CASSLRTATGYGYTF.

Only a few counts were recorded for this clone. CDR3 in amino acids: CAGSERLAVNTGELFF. CDR3 nucleotides: TGCGCCGGGTCAGAGAGGCTAGCGGTAAACACCGGGGAGCTGTTTTTT. The chain links TRBV4-1 to TRBJ2-2; 7 bases fit TRBD2. The trim removed 11 bases at V and 2 bases at J, leaving 14 bases unmatched. The germline CDR1 and CDR2 sequences are MGHRA and YSYEKL. The CDR3 covers 16 residues.

The rearrangement links TRBV11-2 to TRBJ2-7; D uncertain. The CDR3 sequence is 12 residues long. V lost 0 bases and J 6 bases, leaving 6 bases between the germline ends. Germline CDR1 SGHAT, CDR2 FQNNGV. The CDR3 nucleotides read TGTGCCAGCAGCTTAGATGGCCTCGAGCAGTACTTC. Translated: CASSLDGLEQYF.

This rearrangement joins TRBV3-1 (or the pseudogene TRBV3-2) to TRBJ2-7, with D perhaps matching TRBD1 (5 bases). Germline CDR1 and CDR2: LGHDT and YNNKEL (reference sequence). CDR3 size: 12 residues. The germline V and J ends were trimmed by 1 base and 8 bases, with 9 bases remaining between them. The DNA of the CDR3 is TGTGCCAGCAGCCAAGGGGGCGGTAAGCAGTACTTC. It yields the protein CASSQGGGKQYF.

The V gene is TRBV11-2, the J gene TRBJ2-6; 10 bases align to TRBD1. Germline V gives CDR1 SGHAT, CDR2 FQNNGV. The length of the CDR3 is 18 residues. The V segment lost 4 bases and the J segment 4 bases; nucleotides outside the gene matches: 10. The CDR3 coding sequence is TGTGCCAGCAGCTCCCCGACAGGGGGCATAACGGGGGCCAACGTCCTGACTTTC. This codes for CASSSPTGGITGANVLTF.

The chain uses TRBV30 and TRBJ1-2; D is undetermined. The CDR3 consists of 18 residues. Trimming cost V 4 bases and J 4 bases, with 28 bases left between them. The germline V gene encodes CDR1 GTSNPN and CDR2 SVGIG (reference sequence). The CDR3 DNA reads TGTGCCTGGATACGGTACGGGAAGCCGGAGCAAACCCGCTATGGCTACACCTTC. Translation gives CAWIRYGKPEQTRYGYTF. Full variable domain (rest looked up from reference TRBV30 and TRBJ1-2): SQTIHQWPATLVQPVGSPLSLECTVEGTSNPNLYWYRQAAGRGLQLLFYSVGIGQISSEVPQNLSASRPQDRQFILSSKKLLLSDSGFYLCAWIRYGKPEQTRYGYTFGSGTRLTVV.

The gene calls are TRBV30 and TRBJ1-6, with 8 bases that match TRBD1. The CDR3 loop spans 12 amino acids. CDR1 is GTSNPN and CDR2 is SVGIG in the germline V gene (reference sequence). V was pared by 5 bases and J by 7 bases, with 1 base of the junction left unmatched. CDR3 in DNA: TGTGCCTGGGACAGGGGCAATTCACCCCTCCACTTT. It codes for CAWDRGNSPLHF.

This chain connects TRBV30 to TRBJ1-5; 9 bases align to TRBD1. The CDR3 sequence is 16 residues long. Germline CDR1 and CDR2: GTSNPN and SVGIG (reference sequence). V was clipped by 0 bases and J by 7 bases; unmatched bases: 10. CDR3 region: CAWSVNGTGRNQPQHF. CDR3 nucleotide sequence: TGTGCCTGGAGTGTGAATGGGACAGGGAGGAACCAGCCCCAGCATTTT. Drawing the rest from reference TRBV30 and TRBJ1-5, the complete variable domain is SQTIHQWPATLVQPVGSPLSLECTVEGTSNPNLYWYRQAAGRGLQLLFYSVGIGQISSEVPQNLSASRPQDRQFILSSKKLLLSDSGFYLCAWSVNGTGRNQPQHFGDGTRLSIL.

The genes are TRBV7-8 and TRBJ1-2; D remains unclear. This CDR3 has 14 residues. CDR1 and CDR2 (germline): SGHVS, FQNEAQ. The V end was cut by 1 base, the J end by 2 bases, with 8 bases between. DNA of the CDR3: TGTGCCAGCAGCTTAGGAGAGGGAAACTATGGCTACACCTTC. Its protein is CASSLGEGNYGYTF.

The chain carries TRBV10-3 and TRBJ1-1; D might be TRBD1 (6 bases). This CDR3 region has 16 residues. Germline lookup yields CDR1 ENHRY and CDR2 SYGVKD. V lost 4 bases and J lost 0, with 15 bases in between. CDR3 DNA: TGTGCCATCAGTGGGATACTTACAGGGATGAACACTGAAGCTTTCTTT. This encodes CAISGILTGMNTEAFF.

The CDR3 sequence: CASKRLAGTYYEQYF. CDR3 DNA: TGTGCCTCCAAGCGGCTAGCGGGGACTTACTACGAGCAGTACTTC. V gene TRBV10-3 combines with J gene TRBJ2-7; 9 bases fit TRBD2. The germline V gene has CDR1 ENHRY and CDR2 SYGVKD. With V trimmed by 11 bases and J by 3 bases, 14 bases remained unmatched. This CDR3 is built from 15 residues.

The V call is TRBV6-1, the J call TRBJ2-7, with a weak D call TRBD1 (5 bases). The CDR3 length is 16 residues. Trimming pared 4 bases from V and 3 bases from J, leaving 19 bases between. Germline V CDR1 and CDR2: MNHNS, SASEGT. The CDR3 region is CASSVVRGALDYEQYF. CDR3 DNA: TGTGCCAGCAGTGTTGTAAGGGGCGCCTTGGACTACGAGCAGTACTTC.

The chain uses TRBV11-2 and TRBJ2-1, with 8 positions matching TRBD2. The length of the CDR3 is 15 residues. Germline trimming cut 0 bases from V and 2 bases from J; bases unmatched to any gene: 0. In germline, CDR1 is SGHAT, CDR2 FQNNGV. CDR3 DNA: TGTGCCAGCAGCTTAGATAGCGGGACCTACAATGAGCAGTTCTTC. Its translation is CASSLDSGTYNEQFF.

This chain joins TRBV6-1 and TRBJ1-2, with 8 bases matching TRBD1. CDR3 length equals 15 residues. J was trimmed by 4 bases and V by 1 base; bases with no gene match: 5. In germline, CDR1 is MNHNS, CDR2 SASEGT. Here the CDR3 reads CASSEGGTGRYGYTF. The CDR3 DNA reads as TGTGCCAGCAGTGAAGGCGGGACAGGCCGCTATGGCTACACCTTC.

The rearrangement links TRBV9 to TRBJ2-7; unclear D gene. This CDR3 region has 13 residues. Germline loops: CDR1 SGDLS, CDR2 YYNGEE. V was shortened by 0 bases and J by 2 bases, with 6 bases between the two germline ends. In nucleotides, the CDR3 is TGTGCCAGCAGCGTAGGCCACACCTACGAGCAGTACTTC. Translation: CASSVGHTYEQYF.

This clone was counted between two and nine times. The V and J genes are TRBV3-1 (or the pseudogene TRBV3-2) and TRBJ1-1; no clear D gene. The V and J ends lost 2 bases and 1 base respectively, with 8 bases between them. The CDR3 is made up of 14 amino acids. The germline gives CDR1 LGHDT, CDR2 YNNKEL (reference sequence). CDR3 sequence: CASSQRRENTEAFF. The CDR3 DNA reads as TGTGCCAGCAGCCAAAGGAGGGAGAACACTGAAGCTTTCTTT.

The CDR3 loop reads CASSYGTGGSLGYGYTF. CDR3 DNA sequence: TGTGCCAGCAGCTACGGGACAGGGGGATCGTTAGGCTATGGCTACACCTTC. The chain employs TRBV7-8 and TRBJ1-2, with 11 bases aligning to TRBD1. V dropped 4 bases and J dropped 4; count of bases not matched to a gene: 11. The CDR3 spans 17 residues. CDR1 SGHVS and CDR2 FQNEAQ come from the germline V gene.

In its sample, this clone was seen a few times. The genes are TRBV27 and TRBJ1-5, with D perhaps matching TRBD1 (5 bases). The V gene's germline CDR1 is MNHEY and CDR2 SMNVEV (reference sequence). The CDR3 length is 14 residues. V was cut by 3 bases and J by 5 bases, with 11 bases left in between. The CDR3: CASSFKQGYQPQHF. The CDR3 region has the DNA TGTGCCAGCAGTTTCAAGCAGGGATATCAGCCCCAGCATTTT.